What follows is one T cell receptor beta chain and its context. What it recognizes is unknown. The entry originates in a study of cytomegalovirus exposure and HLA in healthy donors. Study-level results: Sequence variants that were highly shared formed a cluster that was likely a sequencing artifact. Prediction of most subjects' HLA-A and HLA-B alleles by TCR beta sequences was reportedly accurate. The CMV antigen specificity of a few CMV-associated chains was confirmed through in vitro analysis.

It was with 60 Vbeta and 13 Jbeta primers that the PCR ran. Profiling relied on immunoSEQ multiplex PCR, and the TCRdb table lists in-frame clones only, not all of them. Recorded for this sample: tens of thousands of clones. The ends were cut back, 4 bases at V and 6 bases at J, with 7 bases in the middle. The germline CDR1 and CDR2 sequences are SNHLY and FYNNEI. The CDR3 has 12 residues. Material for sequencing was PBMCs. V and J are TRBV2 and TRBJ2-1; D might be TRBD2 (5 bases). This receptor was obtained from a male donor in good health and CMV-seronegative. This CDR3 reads CASSGLANEQFF. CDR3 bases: TGTGCCAGCAGTGGGCTAGCCAATGAGCAGTTCTTC.